This T cell receptor beta chain was sequenced for a study of OX40 agonist ivuxolimab in advanced cancers. As for the study in general: An agonistic anti-OX40 (CD134) antibody, ivuxolimab, was used to treat the patients. The mean age was roughly 60 years, ranging from about 20 to 79, with around four fifths of participants male.

The method was immunoSEQ multiplex PCR; TCRdb's version includes in-frame clones alone and lacks a portion of them. This table holds 50,000 to 60,000 clones, 70% to 85% found once. The material sequenced was CD4+ or CD8+ T cells sorted from blood, taken in a trial of the OX40 agonist ivuxolimab. This clonotype originated in an adult with an advanced solid tumor such as melanoma, head and neck, liver or kidney cancer.

The CDR3 reads CASSFAGDGYTF. The CDR3 DNA is TGTGCCAGCAGCTTTGCCGGGGACGGCTACACCTTC. V and J are TRBV5-4 and TRBJ1-2, with D possibly being TRBD1 (5 bases). The CDR3 length is 12 residues. V was cut by 2 bases and J by 8 bases, with 10 bases left in between. The germline CDR1 and CDR2 sequences are SGHNT and YYREEE (reference sequence).